This T cell receptor beta chain was documented in a study of blood T cell repertoires in COVID-19. Study-level information: Spain, Italy and the United States supplied samples that represented acute and convalescent COVID-19.

Study processing details: Amplifying reference gene primers gave estimates of nucleated cell counts. Some clones are missing from TCRdb's copy, which holds only in-frame ones; the method was immunoSEQ multiplex PCR. From that table come the V and J calls and clone size; the DNA was used to work out D and trimming. This table holds fewer than 350,000 clones, roughly 85% found once. Donors were grouped by their self-reported clinical history. The CDR3 runs to 16 residues. Trimming cost V 0 bases and J 7 bases; bases outside gene matches: 8. The germline V gene has CDR1 SGHRS and CDR2 YFSETQ. The sequenced material came from PBMCs or T cells enriched from blood (not recorded which). The receptor comes from a woman younger than 45 who had been exposed to COVID-19. V gene TRBV5-1 combines with J gene TRBJ1-3; 9 nucleotides agree with TRBD1. The CDR3 protein is CASSLALGTGINTIYF. CDR3 DNA sequence: TGCGCCAGCAGCTTGGCCTTGGGGACAGGGATCAACACCATATATTTT.